This T cell receptor beta chain was recovered during a study of blood T cell repertoires in COVID-19. Measured with immunoSEQ multiplex PCR; TCRdb has only the in-frame clones, and not every one. Altogether 300,000 or so clones are present, approximately 86% being singletons, with the ten largest covering 1% to 1.5%. This clone was recorded a few times. This CDR3 is 14 amino acids long. The germline gives CDR1 SGHTA, CDR2 FQGNSA. Trimming took 4 bases from V and 3 from J, leaving 13 bases between them. V usage is TRBV7-2 and J usage is TRBJ2-7, with D maybe TRBD1 (6 bases). The receptor was isolated from a man aged 65 to 79 with acute or convalescent COVID-19. Sequencing input: peripheral blood. The DNA for the CDR3 is TGTGCCAGCAGCTACCAGGACAGATACTACGAGCAGTACTTC. It is translated as CASSYQDRYYEQYF.